This T cell receptor (beta chain) was observed in a study of blood T cell repertoires in COVID-19. Overall study context: Acute and convalescent COVID-19 specimens originated in the United States, Italy and Spain. PBMCs, B-cell-depleted T cells, or T cells provided the cDNA or gDNA that made up the material.

Original processing notes: Amplification of reference gene primers provided the estimated nucleated cell counts. TCRdb's copy holds only in-frame clones and misses some; the assay was immunoSEQ multiplex PCR. V and J calls and clone size come straight from that table; D and trimming were deduced from the DNA. In the table there are 150,000 to 200,000 clones, 86% of which are singletons. V lost 0 bases to trimming and J lost 1 base; unmatched junction nucleotides: 6. CDR1 is SGHNT and CDR2 is YENEEA in the germline V gene. This CDR3 has 17 amino acids. This TCR was recovered from a man in his fifties with active or convalescent COVID-19. Sequencing was carried out using peripheral blood. This chain links TRBV11-3 with TRBJ2-3; TRBD2 matches 8 bases. The CDR3 nucleotides are TGTGCCAGCAGCTTAGATTGGACTAGCCCGGGCACAGATACGCAGTATTTT. Translating gives CASSLDWTSPGTDTQYF. Looking up the rest from reference TRBV11-3 and TRBJ2-3 gives the full variable domain: EAGVVQSPRYKIIEKKQPVAFWCNPISGHNTLYWYLQNLGQGPELLIRYENEEAVDDSQLPKDRFSAERLKGVDSTLKIQPAELGDSAVYLCASSLDWTSPGTDTQYFGPGTRLTVL.